This T cell receptor (beta chain) was recorded in a study of T cells in Graves' hyperthyroidism and ophthalmopathy. Study summary: Peripheral blood was obtained at initial diagnosis, preceding any treatment. Regarding the study as a whole: Through a model of 13 V-J features, ophthalmopathy was separated from stable hyperthyroidism. Blood also showed most of the thyroid clonotypes that were expanded above 0.001.

Germline V gene lookup returns CDR1 KGHSH and CDR2 LQKENI. The CDR3 contains 14 residues. Trimming took off 3 bases at V and 5 bases at J, with 10 bases between the two ends. Thyroid ultrasound, orbital computed tomography, clinical symptoms, and serum thyroxine and TRAb underpinned diagnoses. This clonotype has just a few counts. Its target is unknown. Researchers amplified the TCR beta CDR3 regions from RNA transcripts. In the first-round RT-PCR of the TCR CDR3, the HTBI primer set was used. TCRdb itself ran the multiplex PCR reads through MiXCR, one entry per CDR3 protein. The sample yields fewer than 250,000 distinct CDR3 sequences, more than 15% seen once.

This sequence was found in a man over 45 with Graves' hyperthyroidism. The sample comprised blood. V and J are TRBV18 and TRBJ2-2; D gene uncertain. The CDR3 protein is CASSPPVRTGELFF. As DNA, the CDR3 is TGTGCCAGCTCACCCCCAGTGCGGACCGGGGAGCTGTTTTTT.